This T cell receptor beta chain was sequenced for a study of cytomegalovirus exposure and HLA in healthy donors. Points from the study as a whole: The availability of immune exposure information extended only to CMV serostatus. In a later analysis, TCR beta V- and J-gene trimming was associated with a missense DCLRE1C variant. What a later analysis showed was that several of the most significant clusters appeared linked to common viral pathogens. TRBV6-2, TRBV6-3 and other indistinguishable V segments were excluded.

PCR amplification relied on 60 Vbeta primers (plus 13 Jbeta primers). Sequencing was performed with immunoSEQ multiplex PCR; in TCRdb, only in-frame clones are kept and a portion is missing. Among about 90,000 clones listed, roughly 84% were seen once. About this clone: Its antigen is as yet unknown.

CDR3 length equals 10 residues. V lost 6 bases and J 6 bases, leaving 5 bases between the germline ends. CDR1 SSHAT and CDR2 FNYEAQ come from the germline V gene (reference sequence). The sequence was obtained from a man aged 25 to 40 in good health and CMV-seronegative. The sequencing input was PBMCs. The J gene is TRBJ1-1, the V gene TRBV7-7; D ambiguous. CDR3 DNA sequence: TGTGCCAGCAGTTCCTCTGAAGCTTTCTTT. Protein product: CASSSSEAFF. The full variable domain, rest sourced from reference TRBV7-7 and TRBJ1-1, is GAGVSQSPRYKVTKRGQDVTLRCDPISSHATLYWYQQALGQGPEFLTYFNYEAQPDKSGLPSDRFSAERPEGSISTLTIQRTEQRDSAMYRCASSSSEAFFGQGTRLTVV.